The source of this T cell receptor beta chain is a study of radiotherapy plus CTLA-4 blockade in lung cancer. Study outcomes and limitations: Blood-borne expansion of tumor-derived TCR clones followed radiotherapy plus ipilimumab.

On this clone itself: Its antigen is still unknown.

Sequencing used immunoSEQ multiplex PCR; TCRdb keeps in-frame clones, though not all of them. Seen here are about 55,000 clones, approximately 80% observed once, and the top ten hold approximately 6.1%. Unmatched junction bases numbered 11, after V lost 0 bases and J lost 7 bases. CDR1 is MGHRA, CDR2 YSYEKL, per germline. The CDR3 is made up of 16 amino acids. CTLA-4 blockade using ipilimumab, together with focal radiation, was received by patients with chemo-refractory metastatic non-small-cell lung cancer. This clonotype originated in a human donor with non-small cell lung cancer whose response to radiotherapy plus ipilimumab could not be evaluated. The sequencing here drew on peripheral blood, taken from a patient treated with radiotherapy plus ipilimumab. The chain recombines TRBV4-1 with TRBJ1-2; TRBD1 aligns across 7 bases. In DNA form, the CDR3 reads TGCGCCAGCAGCCAAGATCAACAAGGACAGGAGTTTGGCTACACCTTC. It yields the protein CASSQDQQGQEFGYTF.